These T cell receptor beta chains were read from a single sample in a study of naive and memory T cell subsets. Each CDR3 protein is one row after TCRdb ran MiXCR on the UMI-ligation and nested PCR reads. The sample has roughly 150,000 distinct CDR3 sequences; 22% are singletons. The sequenced sample consisted of naive CD4+ T cells from blood. The receptors come from a human donor in good health. Both conserved end residues are part of each CDR3. The D gene is left open where the match is weak. Size is stated for part of the rows, as once, few or many counts, or as a class when the clone is expanded.

D gene: TRBD1
J gene: TRBJ2-7
clone size: many
V gene: TRBV6-1
CDR3 DNA: TGTGCCAGCAGAATATCGACAGGGGGGACCTACGAGCAGTACTTC
CDR3 protein: CASRISTGGTYEQYF

D gene: .
J gene: TRBJ2-2
clone size: many
V gene: TRBV28
CDR3 DNA: TGTGCCAGCAGGGGGGGAACCGGGGAGCTGTTTTTT
CDR3 protein: CASRGGTGELFF

D gene: .
J gene: TRBJ1-1
clone size: .
V gene: TRBV7-2
CDR3 DNA: TGTGCCAGCAGCTTAGTAATAGCCAGTGAAGCTTTCTTT
CDR3 protein: CASSLVIASEAFF

D gene: TRBD2
J gene: TRBJ2-2
clone size: few
V gene: TRBV6-2/TRBV6-3
CDR3 DNA: TGTGCCAGCAGTAGCGGGAGCTACACCGGGGAGCTGTTTTTT
CDR3 protein: CASSSGSYTGELFF

D gene: .
J gene: TRBJ2-7
clone size: many
V gene: TRBV28
CDR3 DNA: TGTGCCAGCAGTTTACGGCTTGCTTCCTACGAGCAGTACTTC
CDR3 protein: CASSLRLASYEQYF

D gene: TRBD1
J gene: TRBJ2-7
clone size: .
V gene: TRBV5-1
CDR3 DNA: TGCGCCAGCAGCTCGCCAGCAGGCAGGGGGTACGAGCAGTACTTC
CDR3 protein: CASSSPAGRGYEQYF

D gene: .
J gene: TRBJ1-6
clone size: .
V gene: TRBV20-1
CDR3 DNA: TGCAGTGCGAAGAACTCAGGAAGTCGAAATTCACCCCTCCACTTT
CDR3 protein: CSAKNSGSRNSPLHF

D gene: TRBD2
J gene: TRBJ2-3
clone size: .
V gene: TRBV29-1
CDR3 DNA: TGCAGCGTTGCTATGGGCGGGAGGGTAAGCACTCAAGATACGCAGTATTTT
CDR3 protein: CSVAMGGRVSTQDTQYF

D gene: TRBD1
J gene: TRBJ2-7
clone size: .
V gene: TRBV4-1
CDR3 DNA: TGCGCCAGCAGCAACAGGGGTCTGGACTCCTACGAGCAGTACTTC
CDR3 protein: CASSNRGLDSYEQYF

D gene: TRBD1
J gene: TRBJ2-4
clone size: few
V gene: TRBV13
CDR3 DNA: TGTGCCAGCAGCTTCGGGACAGGGGACCTTAAAAACATTCAGTACTTC
CDR3 protein: CASSFGTGDLKNIQYF

D gene: .
J gene: TRBJ2-7
clone size: many
V gene: TRBV28
CDR3 DNA: TGTGCCAGCACCTGGGACCGCTCCTACGAGCAGTACTTC
CDR3 protein: CASTWDRSYEQYF

D gene: .
J gene: TRBJ1-2
clone size: many
V gene: TRBV28
CDR3 DNA: TGTGCCAGCAGTTTATCCGGGACTACGTATGGCTACACCTTC
CDR3 protein: CASSLSGTTYGYTF

D gene: .
J gene: TRBJ2-7
clone size: few
V gene: TRBV28
CDR3 DNA: TGTGCCAGCACCTGGGTCAGGGGAAGATACGAGCAGTACTTC
CDR3 protein: CASTWVRGRYEQYF

D gene: .
J gene: TRBJ1-3
clone size: .
V gene: TRBV13
CDR3 DNA: TGTGCCAGCAGTACCTCAGGAAACACCATATATTTT
CDR3 protein: CASSTSGNTIYF

D gene: TRBD2
J gene: TRBJ2-5
clone size: few
V gene: TRBV27
CDR3 DNA: TGTGCCAGCAGACGCAGCGGGAGGGGTGAGACCCAGTACTTC
CDR3 protein: CASRRSGRGETQYF

D gene: .
J gene: TRBJ2-1
clone size: .
V gene: TRBV14
CDR3 DNA: TGTGCCAGCAGCCCAGTTGGGTCTCACAATGAGCAGTTCTTC
CDR3 protein: CASSPVGSHNEQFF

D gene: .
J gene: TRBJ2-3
clone size: .
V gene: TRBV11-1
CDR3 DNA: TGTGCCAGCAGCTTTGAAGGGGCCGTCCCCACAGATACGCAGTATTTT
CDR3 protein: CASSFEGAVPTDTQYF

D gene: TRBD2
J gene: TRBJ2-3
clone size: .
V gene: TRBV4-2
CDR3 DNA: TGTGCCAGCAGCCAAGATCTGCTAGCGGGAGAGAGCACAGATACGCAGTATTTT
CDR3 protein: CASSQDLLAGESTDTQYF

D gene: TRBD2
J gene: TRBJ2-7
clone size: few
V gene: TRBV5-6
CDR3 DNA: TGTGCCAGCAGCTTGGGGACTAGCTACGGGGGAGAGCAGTACTTC
CDR3 protein: CASSLGTSYGGEQYF

D gene: TRBD1
J gene: TRBJ1-6
clone size: many
V gene: TRBV7-9
CDR3 DNA: TGTGCCAGCAGTCGGGACAGGGTGAGATCACCCCTCCACTTT
CDR3 protein: CASSRDRVRSPLHF

D gene: .
J gene: TRBJ1-1
clone size: many
V gene: TRBV29-1
CDR3 DNA: TGCAGCGTCCTTATGTCGGTTTACACTGAAGCTTTCTTT
CDR3 protein: CSVLMSVYTEAFF

D gene: .
J gene: TRBJ1-2
clone size: .
V gene: TRBV25-1
CDR3 DNA: TGTGCCAGCAGTGAATATATGACGGGGCTCGGCGGCTACACCTTC
CDR3 protein: CASSEYMTGLGGYTF

D gene: .
J gene: TRBJ2-1
clone size: .
V gene: TRBV29-1
CDR3 DNA: TGCAGCGCCGTTCAGGACTTTCCCTACAATGAGCAGTTCTTC
CDR3 protein: CSAVQDFPYNEQFF

D gene: TRBD1
J gene: TRBJ1-2
clone size: few
V gene: TRBV7-2
CDR3 DNA: TGTGCCAGCAGGAAGATACAGGGGGCCTATGGCTACACCTTC
CDR3 protein: CASRKIQGAYGYTF

D gene: .
J gene: TRBJ2-5
clone size: few
V gene: TRBV28
CDR3 DNA: TGTGCCAGCAGGACCGGGGCAGTCGCCGGGGAGACCCAGTACTTC
CDR3 protein: CASRTGAVAGETQYF

D gene: TRBD2
J gene: TRBJ2-3
clone size: few
V gene: TRBV5-5
CDR3 DNA: TGTGCCAGCAGCTCCGGGAGGGATATAGCGGGAACCACAGATACGCAGTATTTT
CDR3 protein: CASSSGRDIAGTTDTQYF

D gene: .
J gene: TRBJ1-2
clone size: .
V gene: TRBV3-1
CDR3 DNA: TGTGCCAGCACTCACAACGGGCGTGGCTACACCTTC
CDR3 protein: CASTHNGRGYTF

D gene: .
J gene: TRBJ1-1
clone size: few
V gene: TRBV6-6
CDR3 DNA: TGTGCCAGCGGGACCCATTGGAATTTT
CDR3 protein: CASGTHWNF

D gene: TRBD2
J gene: TRBJ2-7
clone size: many
V gene: TRBV29-1
CDR3 DNA: TGCAGCGTTCACCTAGGAGGCGGGAGTATGGACGAGCAGTACTTC
CDR3 protein: CSVHLGGGSMDEQYF

D gene: TRBD2
J gene: TRBJ2-5
clone size: many
V gene: TRBV12-3/TRBV12-4
CDR3 DNA: TGTGCCAGCAGTTTCACCCGGGACTATCCCAAGGCAGAGACCCAGTACTTC
CDR3 protein: CASSFTRDYPKAETQYF

D gene: .
J gene: TRBJ2-7
clone size: few
V gene: TRBV29-1
CDR3 DNA: TGCAGCGTTGAATGGGGGTCCTACGAGCAGTACTTC
CDR3 protein: CSVEWGSYEQYF

D gene: .
J gene: TRBJ2-7
clone size: .
V gene: TRBV5-1
CDR3 DNA: TGCGCCAGCAGCACCGGGTACAAGCAGTACTTC
CDR3 protein: CASSTGYKQYF

D gene: .
J gene: TRBJ2-7
clone size: .
V gene: TRBV28
CDR3 DNA: TGTGCCAGCAGTTTCGTTTCGCAGGTCTCCTACGAGCAGTACTTC
CDR3 protein: CASSFVSQVSYEQYF

D gene: .
J gene: TRBJ2-4
clone size: few
V gene: TRBV25-1
CDR3 DNA: TGTGCCAGCAGTGAACTTAAAGGGGCGGGACAAATAGCCAAAAACATTCAGTACTTC
CDR3 protein: CASSELKGAGQIAKNIQYF

D gene: .
J gene: TRBJ2-7
clone size: .
V gene: TRBV28
CDR3 DNA: TGTGCCACCATCAGGAACTCCTACGAGCAGTACTTC
CDR3 protein: CATIRNSYEQYF

D gene: .
J gene: TRBJ1-5
clone size: .
V gene: TRBV7-6
CDR3 DNA: TGTGCCAGCAGCTTAGTGCAGCCCCAGCATTTT
CDR3 protein: CASSLVQPQHF

D gene: .
J gene: TRBJ2-5
clone size: .
V gene: TRBV12-3/TRBV12-4
CDR3 DNA: TGTGCCAGCAGTTTATGGGGCCAAGAGACCCAGTACTTC
CDR3 protein: CASSLWGQETQYF

D gene: .
J gene: TRBJ2-5
clone size: few
V gene: TRBV6-6
CDR3 DNA: TGTGCCAGCACCGGGGGTCTGGAGACCCAGTACTTC
CDR3 protein: CASTGGLETQYF

D gene: .
J gene: TRBJ1-6
clone size: .
V gene: TRBV12-3/TRBV12-4
CDR3 DNA: TGTGCCAGCAGCCCTCAGGGGCTCGGTTCACCCCTCCACTTT
CDR3 protein: CASSPQGLGSPLHF

D gene: .
J gene: TRBJ2-1
clone size: .
V gene: TRBV3-1
CDR3 DNA: TGTGCCAGCAGTCCAAAGGGGTACTCCTCTCTGGGAAAGCAGTTCTTC
CDR3 protein: CASSPKGYSSLGKQFF

D gene: .
J gene: TRBJ2-7
clone size: .
V gene: TRBV6-5
CDR3 DNA: TGTGCCAGCACTAGCAGCCCACCCTACGAGCAGTACTTC
CDR3 protein: CASTSSPPYEQYF

D gene: TRBD2
J gene: TRBJ2-7
clone size: few
V gene: TRBV20-1
CDR3 DNA: TGCAGTGTTTTTACTAGCGGCTCCTACGAGCAGTACTTC
CDR3 protein: CSVFTSGSYEQYF

D gene: .
J gene: TRBJ1-3
clone size: many
V gene: TRBV5-1
CDR3 DNA: TGCGCCAGCAGCGTTGGAAGCTCTGGAAACACCATATATTTT
CDR3 protein: CASSVGSSGNTIYF

D gene: .
J gene: TRBJ2-5
clone size: few
V gene: TRBV5-4
CDR3 DNA: TGTGCCAGCAGCCTCCCCTTGGAGACCCAGTACTTC
CDR3 protein: CASSLPLETQYF

D gene: .
J gene: TRBJ2-1
clone size: few
V gene: TRBV7-9
CDR3 DNA: TGTGCCAGCAGCTTACCCGGGGAGTACCTTTACAATGAGCAGTTCTTC
CDR3 protein: CASSLPGEYLYNEQFF

D gene: TRBD2
J gene: TRBJ2-1
clone size: .
V gene: TRBV5-4
CDR3 DNA: TGTGCCAGCAGCCCGGGACTAGCGGGAACCCCAACGTTCGGGAGGCCCTACAATGAGCAGTTCTTC
CDR3 protein: CASSPGLAGTPTFGRPYNEQFF

D gene: .
J gene: TRBJ2-7
clone size: few
V gene: TRBV10-3
CDR3 DNA: TGTGCCATCAGTGAGTCTGCTATGGGGGGGCAGTACTTC
CDR3 protein: CAISESAMGGQYF

D gene: .
J gene: TRBJ2-7
clone size: few
V gene: TRBV13
CDR3 DNA: TGTGCCAGCAGCTTAACAATGGGCCGCGCCTACGAGCAGTACTTC
CDR3 protein: CASSLTMGRAYEQYF